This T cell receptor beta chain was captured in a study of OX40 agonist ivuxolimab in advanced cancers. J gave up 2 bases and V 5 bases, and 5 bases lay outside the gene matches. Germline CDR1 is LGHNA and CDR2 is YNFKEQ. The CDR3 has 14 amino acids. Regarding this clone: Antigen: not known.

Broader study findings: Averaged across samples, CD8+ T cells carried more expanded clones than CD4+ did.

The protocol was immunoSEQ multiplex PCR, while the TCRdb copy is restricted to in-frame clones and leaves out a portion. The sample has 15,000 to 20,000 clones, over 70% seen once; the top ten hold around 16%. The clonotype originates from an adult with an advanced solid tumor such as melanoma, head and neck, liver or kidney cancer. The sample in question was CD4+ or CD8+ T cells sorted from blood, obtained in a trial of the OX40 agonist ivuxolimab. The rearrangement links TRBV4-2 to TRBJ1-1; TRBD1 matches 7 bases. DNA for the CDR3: TGTGCCAGCAGCTTCTCAGGGGGAAACACTGAAGCTTTCTTT. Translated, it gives CASSFSGGNTEAFF.